Following are 7 T cell receptor beta chains from one sample sequenced in a study of blood T cell repertoires in COVID-19. Clones were read by immunoSEQ multiplex PCR, and TCRdb kept only the in-frame ones, dropping some. The data hold 140,000 to 150,000 clones, with 80% to 90% observed a single time. Sequenced material: peripheral blood. All receptors come from a woman in her sixties or seventies with COVID-19, enrolled during active disease.

The chain recombines TRBV7-2 with TRBJ1-2; 8 bases align to TRBD1. J gave up 2 bases and V 6 bases, and 5 bases lay outside the gene matches. Germline assignment: CDR1 SGHTA and CDR2 FQGNSA. The CDR3 is made up of 14 amino acids. This CDR3 is CASSRTGQNYGYTF. The DNA for the CDR3 is TGTGCCAGCAGTCGGACAGGGCAAAACTATGGCTACACCTTC. The whole variable domain, filled in from reference TRBV7-2 and TRBJ1-2, reads GAGVSQSPSNKVTEKGKDVELRCDPISGHTALYWYRQSLGQGLEFLIYFQGNSAPDKSGLPSDRFSAERTGGSVSTLTIQRTQQEDSAVYLCASSRTGQNYGYTFGSGTRLTVV.

The chain is built from TRBV7-8 and TRBJ2-7; a possible D gene is TRBD1 (6 bases). The CDR3 contains 14 residues. Germline V CDR1 and CDR2: SGHVS, FQNEAQ. V lost 1 base to trimming and J lost 1 base, with 8 bases between them. The CDR3 is CASSLVTGSYEQYF. CDR3 DNA sequence: TGTGCCAGCAGCTTAGTAACAGGGTCCTACGAGCAGTACTTC.

In its sample, this clone was seen once. The V gene is TRBV2, the J gene TRBJ2-7; a weak D match, TRBD1 (5 bases). The ends were cut back, 4 bases at V and 7 bases at J, with 20 bases in the middle. This CDR3 comprises 15 residues. Per germline, CDR1 SNHLY and CDR2 FYNNEI. Here the CDR3 reads CASSVTGPLIGEQYF. CDR3 bases: TGTGCCAGCAGTGTTACAGGACCCTTGATTGGGGAGCAGTACTTC.

This clone was recorded once. This chain joins TRBV14 and TRBJ2-7; D possibly corresponds to TRBD1 (6 bases). The CDR3 spans 14 residues. Germline V CDR1 and CDR2: SGHDN, FVKESK. V was cut by 1 base and J by 3 bases, with 10 bases left in between. CDR3 nucleotide sequence: TGTGCCAGCAGCCAAGGACAGGTCCGCTACGAGCAGTACTTC. This encodes CASSQGQVRYEQYF.

The chain couples TRBV7-8 to TRBJ1-2, with TRBD1 matching over 9 bases. Looked up from germline, CDR1 is SGHVS and CDR2 is FQNEAQ. V shed 3 bases and J 6 bases; nucleotides not matched to a gene: 5. The CDR3 is made up of 14 amino acids. The CDR3 is CASSFLQGADGYTF. CDR3 DNA: TGTGCCAGCAGCTTTTTACAGGGGGCGGATGGCTACACCTTC.

The V gene is TRBV5-4, the J gene TRBJ1-2, with 9 bases that match TRBD1. With 2 bases clipped from V and 3 bases from J, the junction kept 2 bases outside the gene matches. Germline CDR1 is SGHNT and CDR2 is YYREEE (reference sequence). This CDR3 spans 14 amino acids. The CDR3 DNA reads TGTGCCAGCAGCTTACGGACAGGGGACTATGGCTACACCTTC. Residues: CASSLRTGDYGYTF.

The chain carries TRBV7-3 and TRBJ2-3, with 11 bases identical to TRBD2. CDR1 and CDR2 from the germline V gene are SGHTA and FQGTGA. The CDR3 runs to 18 residues. V lost 5 bases, J lost 2 bases, and 12 bases stayed unmatched. The CDR3 region is CASSHTSGGMGHTDTQYF. CDR3 coding DNA: TGTGCCAGCAGCCATACTAGCGGGGGTATGGGGCACACAGATACGCAGTATTTT.